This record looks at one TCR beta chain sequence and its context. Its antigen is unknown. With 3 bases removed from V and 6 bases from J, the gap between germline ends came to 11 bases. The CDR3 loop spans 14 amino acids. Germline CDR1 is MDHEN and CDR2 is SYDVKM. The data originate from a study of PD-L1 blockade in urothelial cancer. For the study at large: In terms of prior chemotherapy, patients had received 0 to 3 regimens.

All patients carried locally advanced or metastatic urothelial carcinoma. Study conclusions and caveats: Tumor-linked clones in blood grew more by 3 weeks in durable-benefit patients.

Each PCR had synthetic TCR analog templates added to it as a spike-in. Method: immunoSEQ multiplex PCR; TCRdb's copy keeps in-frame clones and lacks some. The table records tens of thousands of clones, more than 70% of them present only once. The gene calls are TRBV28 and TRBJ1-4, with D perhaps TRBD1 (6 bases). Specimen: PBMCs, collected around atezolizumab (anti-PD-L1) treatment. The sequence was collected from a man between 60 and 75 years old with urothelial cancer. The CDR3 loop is CASSFRGSDEKLFF. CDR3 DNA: TGTGCCAGCAGTTTCAGGGGATCTGATGAAAAACTGTTTTTT.